The 21 T cell receptor beta chains below were found in one sample sequenced in a study of blood T cell repertoires in COVID-19. Produced via immunoSEQ multiplex PCR; TCRdb's table is partial and in-frame only. The sample gives around 69,000 clones, around four fifths of which show up once; under 2% is in the top ten. The specimen sequenced was peripheral blood. Receptors originate from a woman between 55 and 75 years old with acute or convalescent COVID-19.

V gene TRBV7-9 combines with J gene TRBJ2-1; 7 bases match TRBD1. Germline CDR1 SEHNR, CDR2 FQNEAQ (reference sequence). Trimming removed 1 base from V and 7 bases from J; junction bases left unmatched: 13. The CDR3 sequence is 17 residues long. The CDR3 loop reads CASSLVPNRDSFNEQFF. The CDR3 nucleotides read TGTGCCAGCAGCTTAGTTCCGAATAGGGACAGTTTTAATGAGCAGTTCTTC.

This chain joins TRBV19 and TRBJ2-4, with D tentatively TRBD1 (6 bases). Looked up from germline, CDR1 is LNHDA and CDR2 is SQIVND (reference sequence). The V gene lost 5 bases and the J gene lost 0 bases, with 17 bases spanning the gap. The length of the CDR3 is 17 residues. CDR3 in amino acids: CASSRVWVGQAKNIQYF. The CDR3 DNA reads TGTGCCAGTAGTCGAGTATGGGTGGGACAAGCCAAAAACATTCAGTACTTC.

The V call is TRBV28, the J call TRBJ2-2, with a tentative D call TRBD2 (6 bases). V was pared by 6 bases and J by 7 bases, with 21 bases between. This CDR3 spans 16 amino acids. Germline V gives CDR1 MDHEN, CDR2 SYDVKM. CDR3 bases: TGTGCCAGCAGGTCTTTGAGACTAGGTTTGATCGGGGAGCTGTTTTTT. Translated, it gives CASRSLRLGLIGELFF.

This rearrangement joins TRBV30 to TRBJ1-2, with D hard to call. Germline assignment: CDR1 GTSNPN and CDR2 SVGIG (reference sequence). Trimming cost V 3 bases and J 7 bases, with 18 bases left between them. The CDR3 is 14 residues long. CDR3 DNA: TGTGCCTGGAGCGAAGGCTTAGTTAGGAGTGGCTACACCTTC. Residues: CAWSEGLVRSGYTF. Combining the CDR3 with reference TRBV30 and TRBJ1-2 gives the whole variable domain SQTIHQWPATLVQPVGSPLSLECTVEGTSNPNLYWYRQAAGRGLQLLFYSVGIGQISSEVPQNLSASRPQDRQFILSSKKLLLSDSGFYLCAWSEGLVRSGYTFGSGTRLTVV.

This clone was seen a handful of times. The chain joins TRBV6-5 to TRBJ2-2, with 7 bases that match TRBD2. Germline V gene data show CDR1 as MNHEY and CDR2 as SVGAGI. This CDR3 contains 14 residues. V trimming: 6 bases; J trimming: 6 bases; junction bases outside the gene matches: 7. This chain's CDR3 is CASRGGSFSGELFF. The CDR3 region has the DNA TGTGCCAGCAGGGGCGGGAGTTTCTCCGGGGAGCTGTTTTTT.

This CDR3 reads CSVAYSGPSELGEQFF. Here the CDR3 DNA reads TGCAGCGTTGCCTATAGCGGTCCTTCCGAACTGGGTGAGCAGTTCTTC. V and J are TRBV29-1 and TRBJ2-1; maybe TRBD2 (6 bases). This CDR3 spans 16 amino acids. Trimming cost V 4 bases and J 9 bases, with 25 bases left between them. Germline CDR1 SQVTM, CDR2 ANQGSEA.

For this clone: The sample carries other DNA sequences with the same CDR3. V gene TRBV21-1 combines with J gene TRBJ2-1; TRBD2 is the table's D call, not checked against the DNA. TRBV21-1 is a listed pseudogene. The length of the CDR3 is 14 residues. The CDR3 is CASSTRGEGNEQFF. In nucleotides, the CDR3 is TGTGCCAGCAGCACAAGGGGGGAGGGCAATGAGCAGTTCTTC.

The J gene is TRBJ1-2, the V gene TRBV10-3, with 11 positions matching TRBD1. The CDR3 spans 15 residues. J gave up 7 bases and V 4 bases, and 8 bases lay outside the gene matches. Germline CDR1 and CDR2: ENHRY and SYGVKD. The CDR3 bases are TGTGCCATCAGTGCACCGGACAGGGGGCCCAGTGGCTACACCTTC. It specifies CAISAPDRGPSGYTF.

The rearrangement links TRBV28 to TRBJ1-5; D may be TRBD1 (6 bases). Trimming shortened V by 8 bases and J by 5 bases, and 19 bases separated the two germline ends. Germline CDR1 reads MDHEN; CDR2 reads SYDVKM. CDR3 size: 15 residues. CDR3 bases: TGTGCCAGCGGCCTGGGGCAGGGGATATATCAGCCCCAGCATTTT. Residues: CASGLGQGIYQPQHF.

V and J are TRBV18 and TRBJ2-3; 7 positions match TRBD2. The germline V gene has CDR1 KGHSH and CDR2 LQKENI. The CDR3 extends over 14 amino acids. The V and J ends lost 5 bases and 0 bases, in that order; junction bases with no gene match: 2. Here the CDR3 reads CASSTSASTDTQYF. The CDR3 DNA reads TGTGCCAGCTCAACTAGCGCTAGCACAGATACGCAGTATTTT.

Concerning this clone itself: The identical CDR3 is also encoded by other nucleotide sequences in the sample. J is TRBJ1-5 and V is TRBV6-1, with 8 nucleotides matching TRBD1. The CDR3 is 15 residues long. Per germline, CDR1 MNHNS and CDR2 SASEGT. V was clipped by 3 bases and J by 6 bases; unmatched bases: 7. CDR3 loop: CASSDLGQGGQPQHF. CDR3 DNA: TGTGCCAGCAGTGACCTAGGACAGGGAGGTCAGCCCCAGCATTTT.

CDR3: CASSNWGRAKNIQYF. Written as DNA, the CDR3 is TGTGCCAGCAGCAACTGGGGGAGGGCCAAAAACATTCAGTACTTC. This chain joins TRBV3-1 (or the pseudogene TRBV3-2) and TRBJ2-4; weak D call: TRBD2 (6 bases). This CDR3 has 15 amino acids. V was clipped by 5 bases and J by 1 base, with 12 bases between them. Germline V gene lookup returns CDR1 LGHDT and CDR2 YNNKEL (reference sequence).

In its sample, this clone was seen once. This sequence joins TRBV19 and TRBJ1-1; 9 positions match TRBD1. V was clipped by 4 bases and J by 1 base; unmatched bases: 4. This CDR3 has 15 residues. Germline V CDR1 and CDR2: LNHDA, SQIVND (reference sequence). Written as DNA, the CDR3 is TGTGCCAGTAGTAGCCAGACAGGGGGGAACACTGAAGCTTTCTTT. Translation gives CASSSQTGGNTEAFF.

This sequence joins TRBV5-1 and TRBJ2-7; 8 bases line up with TRBD2. Germline assignment: CDR1 SGHRS and CDR2 YFSETQ. The CDR3 is made up of 17 amino acids. With V trimmed by 1 base and J by 3 bases, 12 bases remained unmatched. The DNA of the CDR3 is TGCGCCAGCAGCTTGCGGGTTGGGCGGGGGGCCAGCTACGAGCAGTACTTC. Protein product: CASSLRVGRGASYEQYF.

This chain connects TRBV7-9 to TRBJ1-4, with a weak D call TRBD1 (6 bases). Between the trimmed V and J ends, which lost 1 base and 8 bases, there was a span of 11 bases. The CDR3 is made up of 14 amino acids. The germline V gene encodes CDR1 SEHNR and CDR2 FQNEAQ (reference sequence). The DNA for the CDR3 is TGTGCCAGCAGCTTAGGCAGGGGTATGGAAAAACTGTTTTTT. It yields the protein CASSLGRGMEKLFF.

CDR3 sequence (DNA): TGTGCCACCTCAGGAAACACAGATACGCAGTATTTT. Translation: CATSGNTDTQYF. This sequence joins TRBV10-3 and TRBJ2-3; D is unresolved. This CDR3 contains 12 residues. Germline lookup yields CDR1 ENHRY and CDR2 SYGVKD. Trimming left V 10 bases short and J 2 bases short, with 10 bases between.

The sample holds a few counts of this clone. V usage is TRBV19 and J usage is TRBJ1-2; the match to TRBD1 covers 8 bases. Germline CDR1 reads LNHDA; CDR2 reads SQIVND (reference sequence). CDR3 length: 14 amino acids. V was pared by 10 bases and J by 7 bases, with 14 bases of the junction left unmatched. The CDR3 bases are TGTGCCACCTCCGCCGACAGGGGAGTAAGTGGCTACACCTTC. The encoded protein is CATSADRGVSGYTF.

The chain links TRBV5-1 to TRBJ2-3; 12 bases fit TRBD1. The CDR3 covers 18 residues. The junction had 9 bases not matched to a gene; V was cut back by 0 bases and J by 4 bases. Germline CDR1 reads SGHRS; CDR2 reads YFSETQ. The CDR3: CASSLGPPGTGGADTQYF. The CDR3 coding sequence is TGCGCCAGCAGCTTGGGCCCCCCCGGGACAGGGGGCGCAGATACGCAGTATTTT.

The chain joins TRBV19 to TRBJ1-3, with D unclear. The CDR3 extends over 14 amino acids. The V end lost 11 bases, the J end lost 0 bases, and 14 bases lay between the germline ends. The germline V gene has CDR1 LNHDA and CDR2 SQIVND (reference sequence). The CDR3 is CACGGISSGNTIYF. DNA of the CDR3: TGTGCCTGCGGAGGCATCTCCTCTGGAAACACCATATATTTT.

The genes are TRBV7-3 and TRBJ1-1, with TRBD1 matching 8 bases. Germline lookup yields CDR1 SGHTA and CDR2 FQGTGA. V was pared by 7 bases and J by 3 bases, with 7 bases of the junction left unmatched. This CDR3 region has 14 residues. Here the CDR3 reads CASKPTGVDTEAFF. The CDR3 region has the DNA TGTGCCAGCAAACCGACAGGGGTTGACACTGAAGCTTTCTTT.

In the case of this clone: A junction end diverges from the germline sequence, so it may reflect a read error. This chain uses TRBV13 with TRBJ2-2; D gene unclear. The CDR3 sequence is 15 residues long. Germline CDR1 is PRHDT and CDR2 is FYEKMQ (reference sequence). CDR3 region: CASSLGFQSGGELFF. The CDR3, as DNA: TGTGCCAGCAGTTTAGGGTTCCAATCGGGCGGGGAGCTGTTTTTT.